This T cell receptor (beta chain) was recovered during a study of T-cell reconstitution after alpha-beta-depleted transplantation in children. Study-wide results and caveats: Newly produced T cells mostly accounted for T-cell counts and diversity one year post-transplant. Alpha-beta T cells about two months after transplant reportedly derived from several hundred expanded graft clones. Surviving recipient T cells and intrathymic progenitors accounted for some patients' high TCRbeta diversity at day 60.

A remark on this clonotype: What it recognizes is unknown.

The CDR3 is 16 residues long. V lost 4 bases to trimming and J lost 1 base, with 12 bases between them. Germline V gives CDR1 SGHRS, CDR2 YFSETQ. TCRbeta library construction was performed incorporating unique molecular identifiers. Via MiXCR, TCRdb re-called the PCR reads, giving one row per CDR3 protein. The sample yields 600,000 to 700,000 distinct CDR3 sequences, around 13% seen once. The rearrangement joins TRBV5-1 to TRBJ2-6; D is possibly TRBD1 (5 bases). The clonotype comes from a girl aged 2 to 9 with congenital amegakaryocytic thrombocytopenia, due to receive a stem cell transplant. The specimen was PBMCs, collected before TCRalphabeta/CD19-depleted stem cell transplant. The CDR3 sequence is CASSVTAQSGANVLTF. Here the CDR3 DNA reads TGCGCCAGCAGCGTGACAGCCCAATCTGGGGCCAACGTCCTGACTTTC.